The clone carrying this TCR beta chain is medium-sized (0.01 to 0.1%) by share. Via MiXCR, TCRdb re-called the PCR reads, giving one row per CDR3 protein. The sample yields more than 15,000 distinct CDR3 sequences, 37% seen once. The record originates from a study of immune characterization of retroperitoneal liposarcoma. The CDR3 covers 15 residues. CDR1 MNHNS and CDR2 SASEGT come from the germline V gene. Trimming left V 2 bases short and J 11 bases short, with 21 bases between. This chain connects TRBV6-1 to TRBJ2-5; D not certain. The sequence was collected from a male donor with retroperitoneal liposarcoma. Material for sequencing was blood. The CDR3 protein is CASSELVGQFEKQYF. The CDR3 DNA follows: TGTGCCAGCAGTGAACTTGTTGGCCAGTTTGAAAAGCAGTACTTC.